This is a list of T cell receptor beta chains from one sample in a study of cytomegalovirus exposure and HLA in healthy donors. Profiling relied on immunoSEQ multiplex PCR, and the TCRdb table lists in-frame clones only, not all of them. The data show about 170,000 clones, nearly 90% seen once. Specimen: PBMCs. These receptor sequences come from a woman between 18 and 29 years old in good health and CMV-seropositive. Each CDR3 is given with its conserved first and last residue. The order of the fields is J gene, V gene, clone size, CDR3 protein. Size is omitted from some rows. Given values are once, few, many or a class for expanded clones.

j_call: TRBJ1-2
v_call: TRBV9
clone_size: once
cdr3_aa: CASSAQGNYGYTF

j_call: TRBJ1-1
v_call: TRBV27
clone_size: .
cdr3_aa: CASSLTGNTEAFF

j_call: TRBJ2-7
v_call: TRBV29-1
clone_size: .
cdr3_aa: CSVEQVGGGEQYF

j_call: TRBJ2-5
v_call: TRBV28
clone_size: .
cdr3_aa: CASSTGVGETQYF

j_call: TRBJ2-1
v_call: TRBV11-2
clone_size: .
cdr3_aa: CASSLATSSYNEQFF

j_call: TRBJ1-2
v_call: TRBV28
clone_size: once
cdr3_aa: CASSRQGVFYGYTF

j_call: TRBJ2-5
v_call: TRBV5-6
clone_size: .
cdr3_aa: CASSFTGAGVMETQYF

j_call: TRBJ2-4
v_call: TRBV10-2
clone_size: .
cdr3_aa: CASSGSGLATLAKNIQYF

j_call: TRBJ2-2
v_call: TRBV5-1
clone_size: .
cdr3_aa: CASSQIAGAETGELFF

j_call: TRBJ2-1
v_call: TRBV4-1
clone_size: .
cdr3_aa: CASSQEPAASYNEQFF

j_call: TRBJ1-1
v_call: TRBV15
clone_size: few
cdr3_aa: CATSRVVGAEAFF

j_call: TRBJ2-1
v_call: TRBV19
clone_size: .
cdr3_aa: CASTPTGGKGDEQFF

j_call: TRBJ1-3
v_call: TRBV30
clone_size: .
cdr3_aa: CAWSLAGISSGNTIYF

j_call: TRBJ1-5
v_call: TRBV2
clone_size: .
cdr3_aa: CASSLQVASNQPQHF

j_call: TRBJ2-7
v_call: TRBV5-6
clone_size: .
cdr3_aa: CASSSTGLAGEQYF

j_call: TRBJ1-1
v_call: TRBV5-6
clone_size: .
cdr3_aa: CASSLQGVTEAFF

j_call: TRBJ2-3
v_call: TRBV19
clone_size: .
cdr3_aa: CASSFGQLTDTQYF

j_call: TRBJ1-1
v_call: TRBV15
clone_size: .
cdr3_aa: CATSRDIGTEEAFF

j_call: TRBJ2-1
v_call: TRBV11-2
clone_size: .
cdr3_aa: CASSLVAFWAETGDEQFF

j_call: TRBJ2-7
v_call: TRBV4-1
clone_size: .
cdr3_aa: CASSQALSGRGEQYF

j_call: TRBJ1-5
v_call: TRBV4-1
clone_size: .
cdr3_aa: CASSLGLTRNQPQHF

j_call: TRBJ1-2
v_call: TRBV19
clone_size: .
cdr3_aa: CASSAAGQGYGYTF

j_call: TRBJ2-3
v_call: TRBV9
clone_size: .
cdr3_aa: CASSPVVSDTQYF

j_call: TRBJ2-3
v_call: TRBV10-3
clone_size: .
cdr3_aa: CAISEGDIGDTQYF

j_call: TRBJ1-5
v_call: TRBV5-4
clone_size: .
cdr3_aa: CAIRRELGGHQPQHF

j_call: TRBJ1-3
v_call: TRBV28
clone_size: .
cdr3_aa: CASRTGGSGNTIYF

j_call: TRBJ2-1
v_call: TRBV5-6
clone_size: .
cdr3_aa: CASSLKLADNNEQFF

j_call: TRBJ2-2
v_call: TRBV5-1
clone_size: .
cdr3_aa: CASSFGQRGAGELFF

j_call: TRBJ1-1
v_call: TRBV5-1
clone_size: .
cdr3_aa: CASSPRQSAEAFF

j_call: TRBJ2-1
v_call: TRBV19
clone_size: .
cdr3_aa: CATQDRASYNEQFF

j_call: TRBJ2-3
v_call: TRBV5-4
clone_size: .
cdr3_aa: CASSLGGRTGVADTQYF

j_call: TRBJ2-7
v_call: TRBV11-2
clone_size: .
cdr3_aa: CASSSSNVGRGFSYEQYF

j_call: TRBJ2-5
v_call: TRBV7-2
clone_size: .
cdr3_aa: CASSSGLAGETQYF

j_call: TRBJ2-7
v_call: TRBV6-5
clone_size: few
cdr3_aa: CASRPPGQRNEQYF

j_call: TRBJ2-1
v_call: TRBV5-1
clone_size: .
cdr3_aa: CASSLKLAGNEQFF

j_call: TRBJ2-1
v_call: TRBV7-2
clone_size: .
cdr3_aa: CASSWGLGSHNEQFF

j_call: TRBJ1-1
v_call: TRBV13
clone_size: .
cdr3_aa: CASSLGGQGATEAFF

j_call: TRBJ2-1
v_call: TRBV10-1
clone_size: .
cdr3_aa: CASSESRAGAPYNEQFF

j_call: TRBJ1-2
v_call: TRBV28
clone_size: .
cdr3_aa: CASRQGPGGYTF

j_call: TRBJ2-1
v_call: TRBV5-1
clone_size: .
cdr3_aa: CASSFLEGAGGPYEQFF

j_call: TRBJ2-7
v_call: TRBV5-1
clone_size: few
cdr3_aa: CASSLTGGTSASADF

j_call: TRBJ1-2
v_call: TRBV6-5
clone_size: .
cdr3_aa: CASKSNWEVLYGYTF

j_call: TRBJ1-4
v_call: TRBV7-9
clone_size: .
cdr3_aa: CASSLAGQGALLTF

j_call: TRBJ1-1
v_call: TRBV5-1
clone_size: .
cdr3_aa: CASSLSGDTEAFF

j_call: TRBJ1-1
v_call: TRBV7-9
clone_size: .
cdr3_aa: CASSADGDEAFF

j_call: TRBJ1-1
v_call: TRBV5-1
clone_size: .
cdr3_aa: CASSLSRSTEAFF

j_call: TRBJ2-1
v_call: TRBV7-9
clone_size: .
cdr3_aa: CASSSETSGSRNEQFF

j_call: TRBJ2-2
v_call: TRBV6-5
clone_size: .
cdr3_aa: CASRPYRGNTGELFF

j_call: TRBJ2-7
v_call: TRBV29-1
clone_size: few
cdr3_aa: CSVAVSSYEQYF

j_call: TRBJ1-4
v_call: TRBV5-1
clone_size: .
cdr3_aa: CASSLRQGAPNEKLFF

j_call: TRBJ2-3
v_call: TRBV7-3
clone_size: .
cdr3_aa: CASSLMPGETDTQYF

j_call: TRBJ2-3
v_call: TRBV28
clone_size: few
cdr3_aa: CASSSGGLAGDTQYF

j_call: TRBJ1-1
v_call: TRBV30
clone_size: .
cdr3_aa: CAWSRGMNTEAFF

j_call: TRBJ2-1
v_call: TRBV13
clone_size: .
cdr3_aa: CASSLIGGEGNEQFF